A selection of T cell receptor beta chains follows, all from one sample in a study of T cell clonotyping in hematopoietic cell transplantation. The repertoire was sequenced with immunoSEQ multiplex PCR; TCRdb's copy has only in-frame clones and lacks some. The sample contains about 29,000 clones, about 93% of which appear only once. This specimen was PBMCs, taken 100 days after allogeneic stem cell transplant. The receptors here all came from a female patient aged 50 to 65 who had an allogeneic stem cell transplant from a related donor, so the T cells may come from the graft donor. Some clones in this sample may be carry-over from other donors' samples. Each CDR3 is given with its conserved first and last residue. D genes are given only for firm matches. Not every row has a clone size; where given, it reads once, few, many or a size class.

j_call: TRBJ1-2; v_call: TRBV6-1; d_call: .; clone_size: .; cdr3_aa: CASSEVGFDGYTF; cdr3_nt: TGTGCCAGCAGTGAAGTGGGTTTTGATGGCTACACCTTC
j_call: TRBJ2-5; v_call: TRBV12-5; d_call: .; clone_size: .; cdr3_aa: CASGLRLETQYF; cdr3_nt: TGTGCTAGTGGTTTGAGATTAGAGACCCAGTACTTC
j_call: TRBJ2-7; v_call: TRBV7-6; d_call: .; clone_size: .; cdr3_aa: CASSLITASYEQYF; cdr3_nt: TGTGCCAGCAGCTTAATTACAGCCTCCTACGAGCAGTACTTC
j_call: TRBJ1-1; v_call: TRBV30; d_call: .; clone_size: .; cdr3_aa: CAWRVRMNTEAFF; cdr3_nt: TGTGCCTGGCGGGTACGCATGAACACTGAAGCTTTCTTT
j_call: TRBJ2-3; v_call: TRBV11-3; d_call: TRBD1; clone_size: .; cdr3_aa: CASRGGTGDTDTQYF; cdr3_nt: TGTGCCAGCAGAGGGGGGACAGGGGACACAGATACGCAGTATTTT
j_call: TRBJ2-7; v_call: TRBV7-8; d_call: .; clone_size: .; cdr3_aa: CASSLGEDREQYF; cdr3_nt: TGTGCCAGCAGCTTAGGGGAGGACAGGGAGCAGTACTTC
j_call: TRBJ2-7; v_call: TRBV9; d_call: TRBD2; clone_size: .; cdr3_aa: CASSEQSLAGGPNEQYF; cdr3_nt: TGTGCCAGCAGCGAGCAGTCACTAGCGGGGGGGCCAAACGAGCAGTACTTC
j_call: TRBJ1-1; v_call: TRBV7-2; d_call: .; clone_size: few; cdr3_aa: CASSLLSNTEAFF; cdr3_nt: TGTGCCAGCAGCTTACTTAGTAACACTGAAGCTTTCTTT
j_call: TRBJ1-2; v_call: TRBV25-1; d_call: .; clone_size: .; cdr3_aa: CASSEPDNYGYTF; cdr3_nt: TGTGCCAGCAGTGAACCCGACAACTATGGCTACACCTTC
j_call: TRBJ2-3; v_call: TRBV5-1; d_call: .; clone_size: .; cdr3_aa: CASSLDPSTDTQYF; cdr3_nt: TGCGCCAGCAGCCTCGACCCGAGCACAGATACGCAGTATTTT
j_call: TRBJ2-7; v_call: TRBV5-1; d_call: .; clone_size: .; cdr3_aa: CASSLVEGYEQYF; cdr3_nt: TGCGCCAGCAGCTTGGTCGAGGGCTACGAGCAGTACTTC
j_call: TRBJ1-4; v_call: TRBV4-1; d_call: .; clone_size: .; cdr3_aa: CASSQVGGLNEKLFF; cdr3_nt: TGCGCCAGCAGCCAAGTGGGGGGGCTTAATGAAAAACTGTTTTTT
j_call: TRBJ1-2; v_call: TRBV4-1; d_call: .; clone_size: .; cdr3_aa: CASSQAAPPNYGYTF; cdr3_nt: TGCGCCAGCAGCCAAGCCGCCCCGCCCAACTATGGCTACACCTTC
j_call: TRBJ2-2; v_call: TRBV2; d_call: TRBD1; clone_size: .; cdr3_aa: CASSSLTGADTGELFF; cdr3_nt: TGTGCCAGCAGCTCATTGACAGGGGCCGACACCGGGGAGCTGTTTTTT
j_call: TRBJ1-5; v_call: TRBV30; d_call: .; clone_size: few; cdr3_aa: CAWRDQTEYSNQPQHF; cdr3_nt: TGTGCCTGGAGGGATCAGACCGAGTATAGCAATCAGCCCCAGCATTTT
j_call: TRBJ1-2; v_call: TRBV4-1; d_call: .; clone_size: .; cdr3_aa: CASSRSGETNYGYTF; cdr3_nt: TGCGCCAGCAGCCGTTCAGGGGAGACTAACTATGGCTACACCTTC
j_call: TRBJ2-2; v_call: TRBV6-1; d_call: .; clone_size: .; cdr3_aa: CASSWTANTGELFF; cdr3_nt: TGTGCCAGCAGTTGGACGGCGAACACCGGGGAGCTGTTTTTT
j_call: TRBJ2-5; v_call: TRBV2; d_call: .; clone_size: .; cdr3_aa: CASRVVETQYF; cdr3_nt: TGTGCCAGCAGGGTAGTGGAGACCCAGTACTTC
j_call: TRBJ1-6; v_call: TRBV4-1; d_call: .; clone_size: once; cdr3_aa: CASSQEGRFINSPLHF; cdr3_nt: TGCGCCAGCAGCCAAGAAGGCAGGTTCATTAATTCACCCCTCCACTTT
j_call: TRBJ1-6; v_call: TRBV5-4; d_call: .; clone_size: .; cdr3_aa: CASSFVGYSPLHF; cdr3_nt: TGTGCCAGCAGCTTCGTCGGTTATTCACCCCTCCACTTT
j_call: TRBJ1-1; v_call: TRBV5-1; d_call: .; clone_size: .; cdr3_aa: CASSLWGLNTEAFF; cdr3_nt: TGCGCCAGCAGCTTGTGGGGTTTGAACACTGAAGCTTTCTTT
j_call: TRBJ2-7; v_call: TRBV29-1; d_call: TRBD2; clone_size: .; cdr3_aa: CSADGQHRGVQYF; cdr3_nt: TGCAGCGCTGACGGACAACATCGGGGGGTGCAGTACTTC
j_call: TRBJ2-1; v_call: TRBV7-2; d_call: .; clone_size: .; cdr3_aa: CASSSDPRYNEQFF; cdr3_nt: TGTGCCAGCAGCTCCGACCCCAGGTACAATGAGCAGTTCTTC
j_call: TRBJ1-2; v_call: TRBV19; d_call: .; clone_size: .; cdr3_aa: CASSIKGDYGYTF; cdr3_nt: TGTGCCAGTAGTATCAAGGGAGACTATGGCTACACCTTC
j_call: TRBJ1-2; v_call: TRBV6-5; d_call: .; clone_size: once; cdr3_aa: CASSSHAGREGYTF; cdr3_nt: TGTGCCAGCAGTTCCCATGCCGGGAGAGAGGGCTACACCTTC
j_call: TRBJ1-1; v_call: TRBV6-5; d_call: .; clone_size: .; cdr3_aa: CASSYQPYDNTEAFF; cdr3_nt: TGTGCCAGCAGTTACCAGCCATATGACAACACTGAAGCTTTCTTT
j_call: TRBJ2-1; v_call: TRBV25-1; d_call: .; clone_size: once; cdr3_aa: CASSEWGNEQFF; cdr3_nt: TGTGCCAGCAGTGAGTGGGGGAATGAGCAGTTCTTC
j_call: TRBJ2-6; v_call: TRBV2; d_call: .; clone_size: few; cdr3_aa: CASSPGPNSGANVLTF; cdr3_nt: TGTGCCAGCAGTCCCGGGCCAAACTCTGGGGCCAACGTCCTGACTTTC
j_call: TRBJ1-3; v_call: TRBV30; d_call: .; clone_size: once; cdr3_aa: CASRGSSGNTIYF; cdr3_nt: TGTGCCTCCAGGGGTTCCTCTGGAAACACCATATATTTT
j_call: TRBJ2-2; v_call: TRBV4-2; d_call: TRBD1; clone_size: .; cdr3_aa: CASSHGQGRVGELFF; cdr3_nt: TGTGCCAGCAGCCACGGACAGGGTAGGGTCGGGGAGCTGTTTTTT
j_call: TRBJ1-4; v_call: TRBV27; d_call: .; clone_size: .; cdr3_aa: CASSSPRGGTGNEKLFF; cdr3_nt: TGTGCCAGCAGTTCTCCACGGGGGGGAACGGGAAATGAAAAACTGTTTTTT
j_call: TRBJ2-3; v_call: TRBV29-1; d_call: .; clone_size: .; cdr3_aa: CSVGIVGTDTQYF; cdr3_nt: TGCAGCGTTGGCATTGTGGGCACAGATACGCAGTATTTT
j_call: TRBJ1-5; v_call: TRBV5-6; d_call: .; clone_size: .; cdr3_aa: CASSTGGNQPQHF; cdr3_nt: TGTGCCAGCAGCACTGGGGGGAATCAGCCCCAGCATTTT
j_call: TRBJ1-2; v_call: TRBV4-3; d_call: TRBD1; clone_size: .; cdr3_aa: CASSLGTGDDYGYTF; cdr3_nt: TGCGCCAGCAGCCTGGGGACAGGGGATGACTATGGCTACACCTTC
j_call: TRBJ1-2; v_call: TRBV6-6; d_call: .; clone_size: .; cdr3_aa: CASSLDSGDIGGYTF; cdr3_nt: TGTGCCAGCAGTTTGGACAGCGGGGATATTGGTGGCTACACCTTC
j_call: TRBJ1-1; v_call: TRBV13; d_call: TRBD1; clone_size: .; cdr3_aa: CASSSTTGITEAFF; cdr3_nt: TGTGCCAGCAGCAGCACGACAGGGATCACCGAAGCTTTCTTT
j_call: TRBJ2-5; v_call: TRBV11-2; d_call: .; clone_size: .; cdr3_aa: CASSKGTPVQETQYF; cdr3_nt: TGTGCCAGCAGCAAGGGGACACCAGTTCAAGAGACCCAGTACTTC
j_call: TRBJ1-6; v_call: TRBV5-1; d_call: TRBD1; clone_size: .; cdr3_aa: CASSPETGGYNSPLHF; cdr3_nt: TGCGCCAGCAGCCCCGAGACAGGGGGCTATAATTCACCCCTCCACTTT
j_call: TRBJ1-2; v_call: TRBV19; d_call: .; clone_size: .; cdr3_aa: CASTLGRLKNYGYTF; cdr3_nt: TGTGCCAGTACCCTGGGGAGACTGAAAAACTATGGCTACACCTTC
j_call: TRBJ2-3; v_call: TRBV11-3; d_call: TRBD2; clone_size: .; cdr3_aa: CASSPGVGRGGDTQYF; cdr3_nt: TGTGCCAGCAGCCCCGGGGTTGGACGGGGGGGAGATACGCAGTATTTT
j_call: TRBJ1-1; v_call: TRBV11-2; d_call: TRBD1; clone_size: .; cdr3_aa: CASSSRRRQGASEAFF; cdr3_nt: TGTGCCAGCAGCTCCCGAAGAAGACAGGGGGCTTCTGAAGCTTTCTTT
j_call: TRBJ1-2; v_call: TRBV14; d_call: TRBD1; clone_size: .; cdr3_aa: CASSERQGSNYGYTF; cdr3_nt: TGTGCCAGCAGCGAACGACAGGGCTCAAACTATGGCTACACCTTC
j_call: TRBJ1-5; v_call: TRBV4-2; d_call: .; clone_size: once; cdr3_aa: CASSQEGRNQPQHF; cdr3_nt: TGTGCCAGCAGCCAAGAAGGACGCAATCAGCCCCAGCATTTT
j_call: TRBJ1-2; v_call: TRBV11-2; d_call: .; clone_size: few; cdr3_aa: CASSLVTGFGYTF; cdr3_nt: TGTGCCAGCAGCTTAGTAACTGGGTTTGGCTACACCTTC
j_call: TRBJ1-4; v_call: TRBV6-5; d_call: .; clone_size: once; cdr3_aa: CASRASGGPYEKLFF; cdr3_nt: TGTGCCAGCAGGGCCTCGGGGGGACCCTATGAAAAACTGTTTTTT